This TCR beta chain was observed in a study of control samples from healthy donors and cancer patients. CDR1 SGHKS and CDR2 YYEKEE come from the germline V gene (reference sequence). V was shortened by 3 bases and J by 0 bases, with 10 bases between the two germline ends. The CDR3 sequence is 15 residues long. TCRdb's copy holds only in-frame clones and misses some; the assay was immunoSEQ multiplex PCR. This table holds 80,000 to 100,000 clones, over 85% found once. The chain is built from TRBV5-5 and TRBJ2-1; D perhaps matches TRBD1 (6 bases). This sequence was found in a human donor in good health. The donor label of this sample is uncertain. The sample comprised blood. As DNA, the CDR3 is TGTGCCAGCAGCTATGGGGACACCTCCTACAATGAGCAGTTCTTC. Its protein product is CASSYGDTSYNEQFF.